Described below is a single TCR beta chain sequence and its context. Its antigen is currently unknown. V lost 3 bases to trimming and J lost 6 bases; unmatched junction nucleotides: 2. The CDR3 has 15 residues. Germline assignment: CDR1 SGHVS and CDR2 FQNEAQ. All patients were mismatch repair deficient, assessed by either PCR or immunohistochemistry. TCR sequencing covered a few patients who responded to pembrolizumab. The entry originates in a study of PD-1 blockade in mismatch repair-deficient tumors. Across the whole study: Patients had 11 to 13 mismatch repair-deficient cancer types and were previously treated and progressing. Study-wide results and caveats: Rapid post-treatment expansion, then contraction, generally preceding radiologic response, marked tumor-resident clones.

The assay was immunoSEQ multiplex PCR, and TCRdb's table has in-frame clones only and misses some. This table holds nearly 25,000 clones, around 80% found once. This receptor was taken from an adult with mismatch repair-deficient cancer. The sample here was peripheral blood, taken 12 weeks after starting pembrolizumab. The V gene is TRBV7-8, the J gene TRBJ2-3; 14 bases fit TRBD2. CDR3 sequence (DNA): TGTGCCAGCAGCTTTGGACTAGCGGGAGGCGATACGCAGTATTTT. This sequence encodes CASSFGLAGGDTQYF.